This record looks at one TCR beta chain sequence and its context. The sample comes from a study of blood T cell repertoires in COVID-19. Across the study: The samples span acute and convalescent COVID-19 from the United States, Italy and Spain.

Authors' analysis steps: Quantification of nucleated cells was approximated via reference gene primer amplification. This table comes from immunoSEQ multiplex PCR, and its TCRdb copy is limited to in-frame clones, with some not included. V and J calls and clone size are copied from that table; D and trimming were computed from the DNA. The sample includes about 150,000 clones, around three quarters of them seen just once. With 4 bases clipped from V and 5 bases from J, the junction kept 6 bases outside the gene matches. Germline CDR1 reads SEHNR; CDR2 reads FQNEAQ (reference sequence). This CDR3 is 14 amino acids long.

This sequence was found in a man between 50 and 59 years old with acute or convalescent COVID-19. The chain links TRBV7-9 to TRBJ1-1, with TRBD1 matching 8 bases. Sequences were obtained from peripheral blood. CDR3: CASSSDRGSTEAFF. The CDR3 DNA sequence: TGTGCCAGCAGCTCCGACAGGGGCTCGACTGAAGCTTTCTTT.